A selection of T cell receptor beta chains follows, all from one sample in a study of T cell repertoires in cytomegalovirus infection. TCRdb reprocessed the reads with MiXCR, giving one entry per CDR3 protein. The sample gives around 900,000 distinct CDR3 sequences, approximately 31% of which show up once; about an eighth is in the top ten. For these receptors, no antigen is known. Sequenced material: cultured CD8+ T cells from PBMCs, taken from culture after CMV antigen stimulation. The receptors derive from a human donor in good health (CMV status not recorded). Some clones in this sample may be carry-over from other donors' samples. The conserved cysteine and the conserved F or W are not part of the CDR3 here.

>TRBJ2-7|TRBV7-8
ASSLEPGYEQY
>TRBJ2-5|TRBV18
ASSPPGPAGGAETQY
>TRBJ2-3|TRBV6-2/TRBV6-3
AVGGSTDTQY
>TRBJ2-5|TRBV11-3
ASSSQENEETQY
>TRBJ1-1|TRBV4-1
ASSQAGTEAF
>TRBJ2-5|TRBV6-1
ANSGRQTVRETQY
>TRBJ2-1|TRBV7-9
ASSPNSTPNEQF
>TRBJ2-1|TRBV7-6
ASSLDGRDRDEQF
>TRBJ1-2|TRBV10-3
AIWTGGMGYGYT
>TRBJ2-3|TRBV7-2
ASTEYLSTDTQY
>TRBJ1-4|TRBV6-1
ASTLLGGNGEKLF
>TRBJ1-1|TRBV19
ASSILTGYAEAF
>TRBJ2-3|TRBV28
ASTISGLAGGGGTDTQY
>TRBJ1-3|TRBV12-3/TRBV12-4
ASPYGTSGNTIY
>TRBJ1-2|TRBV19
ASSIEEANYGYT